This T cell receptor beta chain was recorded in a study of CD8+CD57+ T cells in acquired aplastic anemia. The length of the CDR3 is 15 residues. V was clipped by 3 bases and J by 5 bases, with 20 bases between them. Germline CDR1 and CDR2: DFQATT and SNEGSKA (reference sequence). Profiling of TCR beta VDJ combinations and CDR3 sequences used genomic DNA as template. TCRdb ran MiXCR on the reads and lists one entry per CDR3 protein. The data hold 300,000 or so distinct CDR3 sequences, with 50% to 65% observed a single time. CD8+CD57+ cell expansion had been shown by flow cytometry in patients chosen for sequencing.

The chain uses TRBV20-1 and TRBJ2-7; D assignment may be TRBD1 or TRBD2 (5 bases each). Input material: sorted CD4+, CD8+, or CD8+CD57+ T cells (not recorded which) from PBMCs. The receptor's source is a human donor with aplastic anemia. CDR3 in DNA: TGCAGTGCTAGCTATTCGGGACCCGAGGTCCACGAGCAGTACTTC. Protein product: CSASYSGPEVHEQYF.